This record looks at one T cell receptor beta chain sequence and its context. This clonotype turned up a few times. There is no known antigen for this receptor. Qualities for individual bases were not recorded, and no much larger clone is one base off. Stable Graves' hyperthyroidism was defined as the absence of progression to ophthalmopathy over 18 months of follow-up. The hyperthyroidism patients were between 18 and 65 years old and newly diagnosed, with a disease duration of less than 2 months. Any patient with an uncontrolled infection, another autoimmune disease, pregnancy or lactation was excluded. Clinical symptoms, serum thyroxine and TRAb, thyroid ultrasound, and orbital computed tomography formed the basis for the diagnoses. PBMCs were separated from about 10 ml of fresh peripheral blood using Ficoll-Paque density gradient centrifugation. Total RNA was extracted with Trizol reagent, and quality was checked on an Agilent 2100 Bioanalyzer.

The record originates from a study of T cells in Graves' hyperthyroidism and ophthalmopathy (dated by TCRdb to between 2018 and 2021). Broadly, across the study: Peripheral blood was collected at initial diagnosis, before any treatment. TCR V-J signatures able to tell the groups apart were searched for in a discovery cohort of 90 to 100 patients, of whom around 43 had Graves' ophthalmopathy and 55 to 65 had stable Graves' hyperthyroidism. Prospective prediction of ophthalmopathy was tested in an independent validation cohort of fewer than 20 hyperthyroidism patients and some 17 patients who later progressed to ophthalmopathy. The approximately 100 discovery patients were divided at random into training and test sets in a 7:3 ratio. In roughly six Graves' hyperthyroidism patients, the study also compared T-cell repertoires from thyroid tissue with T-cell repertoires from blood. After sampling, hyperthyroidism patients received methimazole starting at 30 mg daily, and ophthalmopathy patients received high-dose intravenous methylprednisolone. The paper reports TCR Vbeta CDR3 sequencing of some 140 peripheral blood samples: fewer than 50 ophthalmopathy, some 80 hyperthyroidism and around 17 progressor patients.

Overall study outcomes, separate from this receptor: No statistical method was used to fix the sample size in advance, and group allocation was not hidden from the investigators. Most expanded thyroid clonotypes (frequency above 0.001) were also found in blood, which suggests that blood repertoires may mirror thyroid immune responses. In validation, progression to ophthalmopathy was predicted by the model with around 70% sensitivity and 72.22% specificity, a median of roughly 6 months before onset. In cross-validation, a model built on a 13 V-J signature told ophthalmopathy apart from stable hyperthyroidism with 85% to 90% sensitivity and about 81% specificity, and in testing the same model reached 80%/75%.

The TCR beta CDR3 regions were amplified from RNA transcripts. The first round of RT-PCR for the TCR CDR3 was performed with the HTBI primer set and the Qiagen OneStep RT-PCR kit. A second multiplex PCR round built the libraries, followed by size selection and purification. Libraries were sequenced paired-end with 100 bp reads on an Illumina HiSeq2000. The study's own analysis went as follows. SOAPnuke was used to process the raw data, throwing out any read that contained adapters or uncalled bases, had a mean Phred below 15, or lacked an exact constant-primer or identifier match. COPE v1.2.5 was used to merge high-quality paired reads, and clonotypes were defined as unique nucleotide sequences. MiTCR v1.1 was used to align the clonotypes against IMGT TRBV, TRBD and TRBJ reference segments. Only V-J combinations with frequency above 0.0001, covering approximately 99% of repertoires, were analysed. A TCS score was defined as the ratio between F50 (clonal expansion) and ExV (chaos), using BLOSUM62-based TCRdist between CDR3 peptides within each V-J. Welch's t-statistics and random forest reduced approximately 520 V-J features to roughly 13, which were used in a naive Bayes classifier (R e1071). The public sequencing data were trimmed at Q25 with fastp and processed into clonotypes with MiXCR by TCRdb, which kept only in-frame beta chains. All rows with the same CDR3 protein become a single entry with the most common DNA and genes. These V and J calls originate from TCRdb's pipeline instead of the authors' own analysis. The table for this sample lists roughly 200,000 distinct CDR3 sequences; roughly 18% of them were counted only once. Roughly 44% of the sample goes to the ten largest clones.

Reading from cysteine to phenylalanine, the CDR3 counts 14 amino acids. Only CDR3 DNA is held: 42 bases, read in frame from base 1. CDR1 MNHNS and CDR2 SASEGT were looked up in the germline V gene. Trimming costs V 10 bases and J 3 bases, and their ends lie 16 bases apart. The sequence is built from TRBV6-1 and TRBJ1-3; the D gene is unclear. The specimen was blood. The receptor was derived from a man aged 35-49 years with Graves' hyperthyroidism. The CDR3 reads as follows: CATMRGSGGNTIYF. The DNA sequence is as follows: TGTGCCACCATGAGAGGGTCAGGTGGAAACACCATATATTTT.